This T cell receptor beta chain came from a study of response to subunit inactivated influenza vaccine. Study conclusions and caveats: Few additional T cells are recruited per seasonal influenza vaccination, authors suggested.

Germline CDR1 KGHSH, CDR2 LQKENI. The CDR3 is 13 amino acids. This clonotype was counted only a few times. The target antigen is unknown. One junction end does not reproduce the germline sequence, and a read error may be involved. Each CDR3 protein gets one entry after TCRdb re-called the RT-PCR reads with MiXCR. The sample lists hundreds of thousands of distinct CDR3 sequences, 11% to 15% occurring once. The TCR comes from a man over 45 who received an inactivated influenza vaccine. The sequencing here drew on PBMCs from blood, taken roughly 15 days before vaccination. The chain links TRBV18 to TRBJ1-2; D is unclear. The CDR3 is CAISPPDYYGYTF. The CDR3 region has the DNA TGTGCCATCTCACCCCCCGACTACTATGGCTACACCTTC. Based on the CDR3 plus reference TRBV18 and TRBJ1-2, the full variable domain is NAGVMQNPRHLVRRRGQEARLRCSPMKGHSHVYWYRQLPEEGLKFMVYLQKENIIDESGMPKERFSAEFPKEGPSILRIQQVVRGDSAAYFCAISPPDYYGYTFGSGTRLTVV.